Below, 20 T cell receptor beta chains from the same sample are listed, as sequenced in a study of somatic mutations in cytotoxic T cells in rheumatoid arthritis. Assay: immunoSEQ multiplex PCR; the TCRdb copy retains only in-frame clones and omits some. The sample has approximately 12,000 clones, 75% to 80% seen once. The sequencing input was CD8+ T cells sorted from blood. The receptors were sampled from an adult with rheumatoid arthritis.

The genes are TRBV5-1 and TRBJ2-1, with TRBD2 identical over 7 bases. Germline CDR1 SGHRS, CDR2 YFSETQ. The CDR3 consists of 15 residues. The J segment lost 6 bases and the V segment lost 4 bases, leaving 10 bases of the junction unmatched. This CDR3 is CASSPTAGEGNEQFF. The CDR3 DNA is TGCGCCAGCAGCCCGACGGCGGGAGAGGGCAATGAGCAGTTCTTC. The whole variable domain, remainder taken from reference TRBV5-1 and TRBJ2-1, is KAGVTQTPRYLIKTRGQQVTLSCSPISGHRSVSWYQQTPGQGLQFLFEYFSETQRNKGNFPGRFSGRQFSNSRSEMNVSTLELGDSALYLCASSPTAGEGNEQFFGPGTRLTVL.

This clone was picked up one time. The V gene is TRBV6-1, the J gene TRBJ1-1, with TRBD1 as a possible D gene (5 bases). There are 16 residues in the CDR3. Trimming cost V 2 bases and J 3 bases, with 16 bases left between them. Per the germline V gene, CDR1 is MNHNS and CDR2 is SASEGT. The CDR3 coding sequence is TGTGCCAGCAGTGAATGGGCGGGGGGATGGTACACTGAAGCTTTCTTT. This sequence encodes CASSEWAGGWYTEAFF.

The rearrangement joins TRBV7-3 to TRBJ1-6; 11 bases are shared with TRBD1. The CDR3 covers 15 residues. CDR1 is SGHTA and CDR2 is FQGTGA in the germline V gene. The J segment lost 7 bases and the V segment lost 5 bases, leaving 4 bases of the junction unmatched. CDR3 residues: CASSGQGAGNSPLHF. In DNA, the CDR3 is TGTGCCAGCAGCGGACAGGGGGCGGGCAATTCACCCCTCCACTTT.

As regards this clone: Other nucleotide sequences in the sample specify the same CDR3. The genes are TRBV7-3 and TRBJ1-1; TRBD1 matches 8 bases. V was pared by 9 bases and J by 9 bases, with 15 bases of the junction left unmatched. Germline V gives CDR1 SGHTA, CDR2 FQGTGA. The CDR3 contains 14 residues. This chain's CDR3 is CASSPGGQGNKAFF. CDR3 in DNA: TGTGCCAGTAGCCCCGGAGGACAGGGCAATAAAGCTTTCTTT.

The chain combines TRBV27 with TRBJ1-4; D gene ambiguous. This CDR3 region has 17 residues. Trimming left V 1 base short and J 7 bases short, with 19 bases between. CDR1 MNHEY and CDR2 SMNVEV come from the germline V gene (reference sequence). The DNA for the CDR3 is TGTGCCAGCAGTTTATTTCAATTCAGGACTCCAGGTGAAAAACTGTTTTTT. Its protein product is CASSLFQFRTPGEKLFF.

V and J are TRBV30 and TRBJ2-5, with TRBD1 as a possible D gene (5 bases). The tail of the sequence fits TRBJ2-7 better, so the J call may be wrong. CDR1 GTSNPN and CDR2 SVGIG come from the germline V gene (reference sequence). This CDR3 has 14 residues. In DNA, the CDR3 is TGTGCCTGGAGGATGGGGCGAACAACCTACGAGCAGTACTTC. This translates into CAWRMGRTTYEQYF.

The gene calls are TRBV11-3 and TRBJ2-7; TRBD1 is a possible D gene (6 bases). V was clipped by 1 base and J by 6 bases, with 13 bases between them. The CDR3 runs 14 residues. Per germline, CDR1 SGHNT and CDR2 YENEEA. This chain's CDR3 is CASSLGATGTEQYF. CDR3 in DNA: TGTGCCAGCAGCTTAGGGGCTACAGGGACCGAGCAGTACTTC.

V is TRBV29-1 and J is TRBJ2-6; 8 nucleotides line up with TRBD1. Germline loops: CDR1 SQVTM, CDR2 ANQGSEA. V lost 6 bases, J lost 0 bases, and 13 bases stayed unmatched. This CDR3 has 18 residues. Here the CDR3 DNA reads TGCAGCGTGCTGGGATTGGGACAGGACCTCTCTGGGGCCAACGTCCTGACTTTC. It specifies CSVLGLGQDLSGANVLTF. Drawing the rest from reference TRBV29-1 and TRBJ2-6, the complete variable domain is SAVISQKPSRDICQRGTSLTIQCQVDSQVTMMFWYRQQPGQSLTLIATANQGSEATYESGFVIDKFPISRPNLTFSTLTVSNMSPEDSSIYLCSVLGLGQDLSGANVLTFGAGSRLTVL.

This clone was counted between two and nine times. The CDR3 loop is CASSPFGGTSTYEQYF. In DNA form, the CDR3 reads TGTGCCAGCAGCCCATTTGGGGGGACTTCTACCTACGAGCAGTACTTC. This rearrangement joins TRBV11-2 to TRBJ2-7; tentative D call: TRBD2 (6 bases). CDR3 length equals 16 residues. Trimming removed 5 bases at V and 2 bases at J, with 19 bases between. Germline V gene sequence: CDR1 SGHAT, CDR2 FQNNGV.

The chain recombines TRBV28 with TRBJ2-4; a weak D match, TRBD1 (7 bases). The germline V gene encodes CDR1 MDHEN and CDR2 SYDVKM. CDR3 length equals 17 residues. Trimming shortened V by 5 bases and J by 0 bases, and 17 bases separated the two germline ends. CDR3 nucleotide sequence: TGTGCCAGCAGTCCCAGGGGGTGGGAGGAAGCCAAAAACATTCAGTACTTC. Translation gives CASSPRGWEEAKNIQYF.

This chain connects TRBV6-6 to TRBJ2-5; 12 bases fit TRBD2. CDR1 is MNHNY and CDR2 is SVGAGI in the germline V gene (reference sequence). The V gene end was trimmed by 6 bases and the J gene end by 5 bases; junction bases not matched to a gene: 10. CDR3 size: 16 residues. In DNA, the CDR3 is TGTGCCAGCAGGCCTAGCGGGAGGGGCGTAGGGGAGACCCAGTACTTC. Amino acids: CASRPSGRGVGETQYF.

The V and J genes are TRBV5-6 and TRBJ1-1; no firm D call. CDR1 is SGHDT, CDR2 YYEEEE, per germline. Between the trimmed V and J ends, which lost 1 base and 3 bases, there was a span of 13 bases. The CDR3 is 15 residues long. This CDR3 reads CASSLPGGRDTEAFF. The CDR3 bases are TGTGCCAGCAGCTTGCCGGGAGGGAGGGACACTGAAGCTTTCTTT.

The genes are TRBV11-2 and TRBJ2-1; 11 bases fit TRBD2. CDR3 length equals 17 residues. The ends lost 4 bases at V and 2 bases at J; junction bases unmatched: 7. Germline V CDR1 and CDR2: SGHAT, FQNNGV. DNA for the CDR3: TGTGCCAGCAGCTGGCGGGGGACTAGCGGCCCCTACAATGAGCAGTTCTTC. The encoded protein is CASSWRGTSGPYNEQFF.

The chain is built from TRBV6-4 and TRBJ2-3; possible D gene TRBD1, 5 bases. Between the trimmed V and J ends, which lost 7 bases and 1 base, there was a span of 15 bases. CDR1 and CDR2 from the germline V gene are MRHNA and SNTAGT. This CDR3 has 15 amino acids. The CDR3 nucleotides read TGTGCCAGCATAGAGAAAGACAGCGGCACAGATACGCAGTATTTT. This codes for CASIEKDSGTDTQYF.

This chain links TRBV11-2 with TRBJ2-1; D tentatively reads TRBD1 or TRBD2 (6 bases each). This CDR3 has 16 amino acids. Germline V CDR1 and CDR2: SGHAT, FQNNGV. V was shortened by 0 bases and J by 1 base, with 10 bases between the two germline ends. DNA for the CDR3: TGTGCCAGCAGCTTAGACACAGGGACTTCCTACAATGAGCAGTTCTTC. This sequence encodes CASSLDTGTSYNEQFF.

This sequence joins TRBV19 and TRBJ2-7; D may match TRBD1 or TRBD2 (6 bases each). Trimming pared 5 bases from V and 2 bases from J, leaving 7 bases between. This CDR3 spans 12 amino acids. Germline CDR1 is LNHDA and CDR2 is SQIVND (reference sequence). The CDR3 loop is CASSGGPYEQYF. The CDR3 DNA reads TGTGCCAGTAGTGGGGGGCCCTACGAGCAGTACTTC.

The chain recombines TRBV28 with TRBJ1-5; D perhaps matches TRBD1 (6 bases). The germline V gene encodes CDR1 MDHEN and CDR2 SYDVKM. V gave up 5 bases and J gave up 0 bases, with 11 bases separating them. There are 15 residues in the CDR3. CDR3 amino acids: CASSVWTASNQPQHF. CDR3 in DNA: TGTGCCAGCAGTGTCTGGACAGCTAGCAATCAGCCCCAGCATTTT.

V usage is TRBV7-6 and J usage is TRBJ2-3; TRBD2 aligns across 12 bases. After removal of 3 bases from V and 7 bases from J, the junction contained 2 bases not matched to a gene. The CDR3 has 14 residues. Germline values: CDR1 SGHVS, CDR2 FNYEAQ. Here the CDR3 DNA reads TGTGCCAGCAGCTTGGGGACTAGCGGGTATACGCAGTATTTT. Translated: CASSLGTSGYTQYF.

This clone rates as large (0.1 to 1%). The J gene is TRBJ2-3, the V gene TRBV6-1; the match to TRBD2 covers 9 bases. The germline CDR1 and CDR2 sequences are MNHNS and SASEGT. There are 15 residues in the CDR3. J was trimmed by 3 bases and V by 3 bases; bases with no gene match: 4. The CDR3 DNA reads TGTGCCAGCAGTGACGTTAGCGGGAGTACAGATACGCAGTATTTT. Amino acid sequence: CASSDVSGSTDTQYF.

The V call is TRBV29-1, the J call TRBJ1-5, with a weak D call TRBD1 (6 bases). The CDR3 runs 14 residues. The ends were cut back, 0 bases at V and 7 bases at J, with 13 bases in the middle. CDR1 is SQVTM, CDR2 ANQGSEA, per germline. CDR3 bases: TGCAGCGTTGAAGAGACAGGAACGGGGCAGCCCCAGCATTTT. This encodes CSVEETGTGQPQHF.